This TCR beta chain was identified during a study of blood T cell repertoires in COVID-19. Overall study context: The study drew acute and convalescent COVID-19 samples from the United States, Italy and Spain. Sample material is recorded as cDNA or gDNA derived from T cells, B-cell-depleted T cells, or PBMCs.

The V and J ends lost 0 bases and 4 bases respectively, with 15 bases between them. The CDR3 runs 16 residues. CDR1 and CDR2 from the germline V gene are SGHVS and FQNEAQ. This clone was picked up one time. TCRdb's table, derived via immunoSEQ multiplex PCR, lists solely in-frame clones and lacks some. Counted here are 300,000 or so clones, 85% to 90% occurring once; the ten biggest clones make up roughly 1.3%. The sequencing input was peripheral blood. This sequence originates from a man between 65 and 85 years old with acute or convalescent COVID-19. This chain links TRBV7-8 with TRBJ1-1, with unresolved D. For the CDR3, the DNA is TGTGCCAGCAGCTTAGCGTCAGGCCCGGTGAGCACTGAAGCTTTCTTT. Protein product: CASSLASGPVSTEAFF.